The TCR beta chain described here comes from a study of T cell repertoires in cytomegalovirus infection. Background on the study: Both recently identified HLA-C-restricted and well-studied HLA-B-restricted CMV epitopes were used in the study.

TCRdb independently ran MiXCR on the reads; one entry per CDR3 protein. The profile covers some 700,000 distinct CDR3 sequences, with around 31% appearing a single time and 15% to 20% taken by the ten largest. Findings and caveats of the study: It was HLA-C-restricted CMV-specific TCR beta clonotypes that dominated the response ex vivo.

Points on this clonotype: The antigen remains unidentified.

This material consisted of cultured PBMCs, taken from culture after CMV antigen stimulation. The source of this sequence is a human donor in good health (CMV status not recorded). Some clones in this sample may be carry-over from other donors' samples.

This chain's CDR3 is CASRPGLAGELDTQYF. The CDR3, as DNA: TGTGCCAGCAGGCCAGGACTAGCGGGAGAACTAGATACGCAGTATTTT. This rearrangement joins TRBV7-9 to TRBJ2-3, with 13 bases fitting TRBD2. The CDR3 runs to 16 residues. The germline gives CDR1 SEHNR, CDR2 FQNEAQ (reference sequence). V gave up 6 bases and J gave up 5 bases; unmatched junction bases: 8. The full variable domain, rest sourced from reference TRBV7-9 and TRBJ2-3, is DTGVSQNPRHKITKRGQNVTFRCDPISEHNRLYWYRQTLGQGPEFLTYFQNEAQLEKSRLLSDRFSAERPKGSFSTLEIQRTEQGDSAMYLCASRPGLAGELDTQYFGPGTRLTVL.